Sequencing of this T cell receptor beta chain was carried out in a study of identical twins. Study results and limitations: Among monozygotic twins, out-of-frame TCR alpha sharing exceeded what models predicted. Out-of-frame alpha sequences common to twins were enriched for low generation probability.

The germline V gene has CDR1 SGHRS and CDR2 YFSETQ. Trimming pared 5 bases from V and 0 bases from J, leaving 9 bases between. This CDR3 has 14 residues. This clonotype was picked up many times. Its specificity is not known. Unique molecular identifiers were present on the cDNA, which also gained a universal primer site by template switching. TCRdb reprocessed the 5' RACE reads with MiXCR, giving one entry per CDR3 protein. The sample has 200,000 to 250,000 distinct CDR3 sequences; over 5% are singletons. The data were also submitted as part of a second study, on T cells expressing NK-cell markers. That investigation notes: HCMV specificity of the expanded NKG2C+ T cell clones stayed unclear.

The sequence was obtained from a woman aged 18-35 years in good health. This rearrangement joins TRBV5-1 to TRBJ2-1; D is ambiguous. Input material: CD8+ T cells sorted from blood. CDR3 residues: CASSWVSSYNEQFF. In DNA form, the CDR3 reads TGCGCCAGCAGTTGGGTTAGCTCCTACAATGAGCAGTTCTTC.